This TCR beta chain was sequenced for a study of identical twins. V lost 5 bases to trimming and J lost 4 bases; unmatched junction nucleotides: 6. Germline V lookup: CDR1 DFQATT, CDR2 SNEGSKA (reference sequence). This CDR3 spans 14 amino acids. In the case of this clonotype: Antigen specificity is unknown.

Whole-study results and caveats: While abundant cord blood beta clonotypes carried fewer insertions, memory repertoires showed no such pattern. Modelling approaches yielded underestimates of out-of-frame TCR alpha sharing between monozygotic twins.

TCRdb reprocessed the 5' RACE reads with MiXCR, giving one entry per CDR3 protein. The table shows around 490,000 distinct CDR3 sequences, with more than 20% occurring only once. The same sample was also studied in work on yellow fever vaccine responses in identical twins.

The V and J genes are TRBV20-1 and TRBJ2-2, with 8 bases fitting TRBD2. What was sequenced was CD4+ T cells sorted from blood. This clonotype originated in a woman between 18 and 29 years old in good health. The CDR3: CSAPREGGTGELFF. The CDR3 DNA is TGCAGTGCTCCCCGGGAGGGGGGCACCGGGGAGCTGTTTTTT.